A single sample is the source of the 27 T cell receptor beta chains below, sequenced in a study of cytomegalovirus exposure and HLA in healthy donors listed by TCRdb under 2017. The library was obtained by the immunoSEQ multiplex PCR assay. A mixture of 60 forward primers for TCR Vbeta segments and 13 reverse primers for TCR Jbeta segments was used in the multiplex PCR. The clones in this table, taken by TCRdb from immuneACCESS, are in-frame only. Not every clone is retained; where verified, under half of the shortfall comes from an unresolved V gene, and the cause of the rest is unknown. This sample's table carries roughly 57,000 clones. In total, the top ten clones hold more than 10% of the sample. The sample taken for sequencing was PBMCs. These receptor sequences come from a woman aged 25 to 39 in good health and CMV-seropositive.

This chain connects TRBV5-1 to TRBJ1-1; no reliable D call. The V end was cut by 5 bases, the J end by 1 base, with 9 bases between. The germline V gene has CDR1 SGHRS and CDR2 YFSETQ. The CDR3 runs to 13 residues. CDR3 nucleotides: TGCGCCAGCAGAAAAGGAGGGAACACTGAAGCTTTCTTT. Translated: CASRKGGNTEAFF.

In nucleotides, the CDR3 is TGTGCCAGCAGTGAATATGGGGGCTTTACTAACTATGGCTACACCTTC. It specifies CASSEYGGFTNYGYTF. The V call is TRBV25-1, the J call TRBJ1-2, with D possibly TRBD1 on 6 matching bases. CDR3 length: 16 amino acids. Looked up from germline, CDR1 is MGHDK and CDR2 is SYGVNS. V lost 0 bases and J 0 bases, leaving 11 bases between the germline ends.

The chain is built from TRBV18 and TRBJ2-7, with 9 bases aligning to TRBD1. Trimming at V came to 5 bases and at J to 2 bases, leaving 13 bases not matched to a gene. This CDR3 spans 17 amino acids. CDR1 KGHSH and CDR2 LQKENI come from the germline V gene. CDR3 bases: TGTGCCAGCTCAAGTACATCCGGGACAGGGCAAACCTACGAGCAGTACTTC. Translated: CASSSTSGTGQTYEQYF.

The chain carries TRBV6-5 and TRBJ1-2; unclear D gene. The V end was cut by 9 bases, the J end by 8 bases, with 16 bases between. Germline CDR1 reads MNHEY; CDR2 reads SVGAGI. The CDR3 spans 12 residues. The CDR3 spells CASHEGVGGYTF. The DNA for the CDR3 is TGTGCCAGTCACGAGGGCGTTGGAGGCTACACCTTC.

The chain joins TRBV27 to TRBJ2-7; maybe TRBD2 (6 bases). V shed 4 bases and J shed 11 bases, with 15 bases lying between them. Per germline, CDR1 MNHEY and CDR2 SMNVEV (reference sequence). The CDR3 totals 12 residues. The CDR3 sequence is CASSSSSVAEYF. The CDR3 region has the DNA TGTGCCAGCAGTTCCTCTAGCGTTGCCGAGTACTTC.

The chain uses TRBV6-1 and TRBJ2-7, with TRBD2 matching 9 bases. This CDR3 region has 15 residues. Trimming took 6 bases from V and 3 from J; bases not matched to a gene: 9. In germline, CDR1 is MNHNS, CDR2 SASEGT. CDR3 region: CASSGASGAYYEQYF. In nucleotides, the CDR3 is TGTGCCAGCAGCGGGGCTAGCGGGGCCTACTACGAGCAGTACTTC.

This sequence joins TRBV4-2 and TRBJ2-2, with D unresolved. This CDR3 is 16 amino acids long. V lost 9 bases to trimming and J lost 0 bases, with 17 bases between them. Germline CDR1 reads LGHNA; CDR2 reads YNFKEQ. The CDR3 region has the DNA TGTGCCAGTCATAACCTGAGAGGCCCGAACACCGGGGAGCTGTTTTTT. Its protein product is CASHNLRGPNTGELFF.

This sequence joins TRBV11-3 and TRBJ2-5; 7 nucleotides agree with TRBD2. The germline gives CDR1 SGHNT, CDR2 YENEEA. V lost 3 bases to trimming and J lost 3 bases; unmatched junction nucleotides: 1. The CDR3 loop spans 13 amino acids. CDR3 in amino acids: CASSLGREETQYF. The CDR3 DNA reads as TGTGCCAGCAGCTTGGGGAGGGAAGAGACCCAGTACTTC.

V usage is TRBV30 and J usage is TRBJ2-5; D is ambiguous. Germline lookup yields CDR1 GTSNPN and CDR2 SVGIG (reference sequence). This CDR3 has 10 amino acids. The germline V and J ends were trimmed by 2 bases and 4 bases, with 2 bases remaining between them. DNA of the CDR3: TGTGCCTGGAGTCGAGAGACCCAGTACTTC. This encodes CAWSRETQYF.

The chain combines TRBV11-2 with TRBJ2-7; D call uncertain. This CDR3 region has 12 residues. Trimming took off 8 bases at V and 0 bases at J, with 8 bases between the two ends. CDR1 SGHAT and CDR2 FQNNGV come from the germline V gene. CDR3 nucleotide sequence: TGTGCCAGCGGCCAAAACTCCTACGAGCAGTACTTC. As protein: CASGQNSYEQYF.

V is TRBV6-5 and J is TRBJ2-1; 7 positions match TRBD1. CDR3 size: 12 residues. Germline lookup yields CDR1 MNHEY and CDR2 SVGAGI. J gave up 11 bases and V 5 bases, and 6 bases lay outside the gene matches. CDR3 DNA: TGTGCCAGCAGTCCCGGGACAGCTAAGCAGTTCTTC. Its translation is CASSPGTAKQFF.

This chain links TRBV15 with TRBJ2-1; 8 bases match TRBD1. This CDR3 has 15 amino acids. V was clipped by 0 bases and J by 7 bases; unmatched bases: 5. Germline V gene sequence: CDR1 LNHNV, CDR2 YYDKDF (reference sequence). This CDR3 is CATSRDRRTGNEQFF. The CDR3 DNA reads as TGTGCCACCAGCAGAGACCGTCGGACAGGGAATGAGCAGTTCTTC.

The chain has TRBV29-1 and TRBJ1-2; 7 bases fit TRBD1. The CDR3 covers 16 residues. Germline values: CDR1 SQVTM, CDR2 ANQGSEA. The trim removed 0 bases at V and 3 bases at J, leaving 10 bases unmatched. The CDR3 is CSVEDQPGQMDYGYTF. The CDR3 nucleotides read TGCAGCGTTGAAGATCAGCCGGGACAGATGGACTATGGCTACACCTTC.

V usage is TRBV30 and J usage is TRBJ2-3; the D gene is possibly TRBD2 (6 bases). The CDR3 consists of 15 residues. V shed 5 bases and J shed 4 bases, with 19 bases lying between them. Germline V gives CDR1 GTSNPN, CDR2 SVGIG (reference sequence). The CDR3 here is CAWDPGLNRADTQYF. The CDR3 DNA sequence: TGTGCCTGGGATCCGGGACTCAATCGTGCAGATACGCAGTATTTT.

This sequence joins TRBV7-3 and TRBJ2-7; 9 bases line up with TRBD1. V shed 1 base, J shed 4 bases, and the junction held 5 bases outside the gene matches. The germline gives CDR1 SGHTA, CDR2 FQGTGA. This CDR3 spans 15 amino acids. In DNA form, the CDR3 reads TGTGCCAGCAGCTTAAGGGGAGGACAGGGGTACGAGCAGTACTTC. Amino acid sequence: CASSLRGGQGYEQYF.

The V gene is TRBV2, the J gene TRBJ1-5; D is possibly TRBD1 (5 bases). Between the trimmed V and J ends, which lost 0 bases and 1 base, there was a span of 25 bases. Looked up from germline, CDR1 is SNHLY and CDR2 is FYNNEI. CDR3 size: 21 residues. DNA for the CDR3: TGTGCCAGCAGTGAAGCCCCAAAACGGGGGGACCTTGGGGAGAGCAATCAGCCCCAGCATTTT. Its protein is CASSEAPKRGDLGESNQPQHF.

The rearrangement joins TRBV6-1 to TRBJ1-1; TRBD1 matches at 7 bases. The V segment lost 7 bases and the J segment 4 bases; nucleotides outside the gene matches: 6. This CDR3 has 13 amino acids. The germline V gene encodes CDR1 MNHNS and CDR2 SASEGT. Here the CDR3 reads CASTRRQGTEAFF. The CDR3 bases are TGTGCCAGCACTCGTCGACAGGGCACTGAAGCTTTCTTT.

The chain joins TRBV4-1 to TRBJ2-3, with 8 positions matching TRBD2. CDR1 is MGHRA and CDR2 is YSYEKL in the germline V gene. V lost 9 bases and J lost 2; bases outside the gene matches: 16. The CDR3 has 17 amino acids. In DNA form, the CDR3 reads TGCGCCAGTAGTCGGAGCGGGAGCGGGGTTTTCACAGATACGCAGTATTTT. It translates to CASSRSGSGVFTDTQYF.

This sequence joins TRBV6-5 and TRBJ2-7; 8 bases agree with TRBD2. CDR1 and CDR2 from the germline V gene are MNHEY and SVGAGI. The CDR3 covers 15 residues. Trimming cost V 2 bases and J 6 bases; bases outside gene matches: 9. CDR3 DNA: TGTGCCAGCAGTTACGGCGCTAGCGGGTCGTCCGAGCAGTACTTC. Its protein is CASSYGASGSSEQYF.

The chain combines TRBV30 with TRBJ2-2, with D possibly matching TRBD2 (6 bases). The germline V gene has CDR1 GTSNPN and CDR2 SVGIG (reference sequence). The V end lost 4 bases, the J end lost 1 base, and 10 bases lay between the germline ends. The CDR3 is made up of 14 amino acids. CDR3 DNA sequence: TGTGCCTGGATGGCGGGGTGGAACACCGGGGAGCTGTTTTTT. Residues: CAWMAGWNTGELFF. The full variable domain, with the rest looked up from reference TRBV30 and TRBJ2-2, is SQTIHQWPATLVQPVGSPLSLECTVEGTSNPNLYWYRQAAGRGLQLLFYSVGIGQISSEVPQNLSASRPQDRQFILSSKKLLLSDSGFYLCAWMAGWNTGELFFGEGSRLTVL.

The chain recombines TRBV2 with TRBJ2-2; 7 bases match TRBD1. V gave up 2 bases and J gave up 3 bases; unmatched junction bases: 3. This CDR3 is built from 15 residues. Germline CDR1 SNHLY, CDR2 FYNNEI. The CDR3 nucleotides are TGTGCCAGCAGTGAATGGGACAGACACACCGGGGAGCTGTTTTTT. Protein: CASSEWDRHTGELFF.

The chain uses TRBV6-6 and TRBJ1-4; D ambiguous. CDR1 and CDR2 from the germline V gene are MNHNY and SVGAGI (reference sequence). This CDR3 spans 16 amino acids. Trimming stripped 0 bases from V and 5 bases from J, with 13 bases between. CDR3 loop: CASSYSSDPRNEKLFF. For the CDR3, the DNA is TGTGCCAGCAGTTACTCTTCTGACCCGAGGAATGAAAAACTGTTTTTT.

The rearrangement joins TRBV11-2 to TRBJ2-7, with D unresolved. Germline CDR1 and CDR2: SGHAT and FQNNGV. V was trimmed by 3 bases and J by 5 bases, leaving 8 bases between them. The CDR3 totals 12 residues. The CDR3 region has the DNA TGTGCCAGCAGCTTCGGCAGCGACGAGCAGTACTTC. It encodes CASSFGSDEQYF.

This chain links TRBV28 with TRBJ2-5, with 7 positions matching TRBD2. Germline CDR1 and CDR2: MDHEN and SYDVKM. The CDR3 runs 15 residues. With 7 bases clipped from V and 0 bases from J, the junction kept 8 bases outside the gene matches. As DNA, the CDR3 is TGTGCCAGCACTCTCGGGGGGTCGTACCAAGAGACCCAGTACTTC. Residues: CASTLGGSYQETQYF.

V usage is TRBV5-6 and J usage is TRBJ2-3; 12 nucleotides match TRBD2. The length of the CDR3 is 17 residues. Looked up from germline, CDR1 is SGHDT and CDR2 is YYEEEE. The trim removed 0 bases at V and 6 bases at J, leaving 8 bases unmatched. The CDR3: CASSLAASGGAFDTQYF. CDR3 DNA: TGTGCCAGCAGCTTGGCGGCTAGCGGGGGGGCCTTTGATACGCAGTATTTT.

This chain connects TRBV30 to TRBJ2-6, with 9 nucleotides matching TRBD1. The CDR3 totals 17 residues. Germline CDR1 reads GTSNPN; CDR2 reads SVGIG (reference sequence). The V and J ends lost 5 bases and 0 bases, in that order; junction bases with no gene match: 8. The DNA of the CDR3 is TGTGCCTGGTGTAGGGACAGGGCACGCTCTGGGGCCAACGTCCTGACTTTC. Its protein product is CAWCRDRARSGANVLTF.

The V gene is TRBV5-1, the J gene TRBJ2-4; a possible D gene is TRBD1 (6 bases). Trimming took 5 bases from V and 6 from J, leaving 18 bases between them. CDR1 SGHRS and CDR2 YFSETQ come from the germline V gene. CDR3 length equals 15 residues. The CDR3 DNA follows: TGCGCCAGCAGTGACAGGATCGGCGATGGAAACATTCAGTACTTC. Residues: CASSDRIGDGNIQYF.